This T cell receptor beta chain was sequenced during a study of cytomegalovirus exposure and HLA in healthy donors. CDR1 is MGHDK and CDR2 is SYGVNS in the germline V gene. V lost 5 bases and J lost 8, with 21 bases in between. This CDR3 is built from 16 residues. Use of 60 Vbeta and 13 Jbeta primers characterized the PCR. TCRdb's copy holds only in-frame clones and misses some; the assay was immunoSEQ multiplex PCR. The sample has some 160,000 clones, about 85% seen once; the top ten hold roughly 1.9%. This clone was detected a few times. The sample comprised PBMCs. The chain combines TRBV25-1 with TRBJ1-4, with unresolved D. This clonotype originated in a man younger than 35 in good health and CMV-seronegative. The CDR3 spells CASSPSSGGRLEKLFF. The CDR3 DNA follows: TGTGCCAGCAGTCCGTCAAGCGGAGGGAGGCTCGAAAAACTGTTTTTT.